This TCR beta chain was profiled in a study of blood T cell repertoires in COVID-19. Turning to the study itself: The study drew acute and convalescent COVID-19 samples from the United States, Italy and Spain. In each case, the material was cDNA or gDNA derived from T cells, B-cell-depleted T cells, or PBMCs.

In the authors' methods: Reference gene primers were amplified, and this amplification served to estimate nucleated cell counts. Only in-frame clones appear in the TCRdb table, and some are missing; sequencing was by immunoSEQ multiplex PCR. V and J calls and clone size are copied from that table; D and trimming were computed from the DNA. The sample lists about 110,000 clones, 60% to 80% seen once, with under 20% in the top ten. The germline V gene encodes CDR1 SGHRS and CDR2 YFSETQ. Trimming left V 0 bases short and J 2 bases short, with 12 bases between. The CDR3 loop spans 16 amino acids. The sequence was obtained from an elderly woman with active or convalescent COVID-19. V gene TRBV5-1 combines with J gene TRBJ2-1, with D tentatively TRBD1 (5 bases). The sample comprised peripheral blood. In DNA form, the CDR3 reads TGCGCCAGCAGCTTGGCCTTAAGGGGCCCCTACAATGAGCAGTTCTTC. Its protein product is CASSLALRGPYNEQFF.